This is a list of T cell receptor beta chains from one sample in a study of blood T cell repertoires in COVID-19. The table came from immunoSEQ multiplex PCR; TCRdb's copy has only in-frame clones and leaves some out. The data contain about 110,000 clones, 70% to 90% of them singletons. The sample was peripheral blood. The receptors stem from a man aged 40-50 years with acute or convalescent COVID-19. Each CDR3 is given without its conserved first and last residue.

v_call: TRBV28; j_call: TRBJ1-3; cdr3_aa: ASTRTGTSGNTIY
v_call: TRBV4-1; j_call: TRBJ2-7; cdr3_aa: ASSQDVNSYEQY
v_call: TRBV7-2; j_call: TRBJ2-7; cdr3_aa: ASSWGPGPTGVTYEQY
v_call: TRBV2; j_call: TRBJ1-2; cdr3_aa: ASSWDRGRDGYT
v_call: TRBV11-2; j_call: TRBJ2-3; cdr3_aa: ASRHQHTDTQY
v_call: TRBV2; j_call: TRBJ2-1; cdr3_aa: ASSEAHQVLGVAYNEQF
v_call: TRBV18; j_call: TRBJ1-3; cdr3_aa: ASSPPAHLSGNTIY
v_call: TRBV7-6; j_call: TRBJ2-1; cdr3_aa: ASSLVPGQGEHEQF
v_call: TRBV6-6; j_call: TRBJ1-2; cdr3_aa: ASSAGAGALRGYT
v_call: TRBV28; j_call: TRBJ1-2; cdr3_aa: ASSLGDRGLGGYT
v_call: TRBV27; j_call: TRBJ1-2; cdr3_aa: ASSLSRQGNGGYT
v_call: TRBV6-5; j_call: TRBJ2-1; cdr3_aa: ASSRDIYNEQF
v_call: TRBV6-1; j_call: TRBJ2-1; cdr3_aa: ASSEGRSSYNEQF
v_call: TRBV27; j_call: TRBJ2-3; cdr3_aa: ASPRTSGSPSTDTQY
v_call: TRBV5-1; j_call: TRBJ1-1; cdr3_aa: ASSKGQGAVEAF
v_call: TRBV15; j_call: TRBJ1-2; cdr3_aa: ATSRDPLFNYGYT
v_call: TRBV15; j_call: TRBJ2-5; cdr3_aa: ATSSRGGSQETQY
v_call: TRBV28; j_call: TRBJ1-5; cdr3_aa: ASSFWSSNQPQH
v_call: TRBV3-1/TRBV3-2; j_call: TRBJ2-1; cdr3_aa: ASSQPSGRGYNEQF
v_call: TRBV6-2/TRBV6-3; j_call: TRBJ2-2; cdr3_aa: ASSYSILAWGTGELF
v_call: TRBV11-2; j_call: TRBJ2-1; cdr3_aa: ASSSTSSSGGTYNEQF
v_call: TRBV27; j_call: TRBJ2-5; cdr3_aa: ASSPLGLAVQETQY